The 18 T cell receptor beta chains below come from one sample, sequenced in a study of T cell changes during pregnancy in multiple sclerosis. TCRdb's copy holds only in-frame clones and misses some; the assay was immunoSEQ multiplex PCR. The sample yields under 70,000 clones, around 90% seen once. Sequencing was performed on peripheral blood, taken in the second trimester of pregnancy. Receptors originate from a female donor with multiple sclerosis, enrolled in a pregnancy study.

The rearrangement links TRBV9 to TRBJ1-1; 7 nucleotides agree with TRBD1. The CDR3 spans 17 residues. Germline assignment: CDR1 SGDLS and CDR2 YYNGEE. V dropped 5 bases and J dropped 0; count of bases not matched to a gene: 13. The CDR3 reads CASSPGQALPMNTEAFF. For the CDR3, the DNA is TGTGCCAGCAGTCCCGGACAGGCCCTTCCGATGAACACTGAAGCTTTCTTT.

V usage is TRBV4-1 and J usage is TRBJ1-5, with D perhaps TRBD1 (6 bases). Germline V gene lookup returns CDR1 MGHRA and CDR2 YSYEKL. The CDR3 covers 15 residues. The V end lost 1 base, the J end lost 4 bases, and 11 bases lay between the germline ends. CDR3 nucleotides: TGCGCCAGCAGCCAAGTACAGGGCGTTAATCAGCCCCAGCATTTT. It specifies CASSQVQGVNQPQHF.

V and J are TRBV4-3 and TRBJ2-3, with D unresolved. Germline-derived CDR1 and CDR2 are LGHNA and YSLEER. The CDR3 is 17 residues long. The V gene lost 0 bases and the J gene lost 1 base, with 14 bases spanning the gap. CDR3 DNA sequence: TGCGCCAGCAGCCAAGAGCCCAGTCTCGTGGGCACAGATACGCAGTATTTT. Its protein product is CASSQEPSLVGTDTQYF.

This rearrangement joins TRBV20-1 to TRBJ2-1; D possibly corresponds to TRBD2 (6 bases). CDR1 DFQATT and CDR2 SNEGSKA come from the germline V gene (reference sequence). Trimming left V 6 bases short and J 15 bases short, with 15 bases between. This CDR3 has 10 amino acids. The CDR3 coding sequence is TGCAGTGCGTCCGGGACTCTCCCGTTCTTC. Translating it yields CSASGTLPFF.

V and J are TRBV18 and TRBJ2-3; 10 bases agree with TRBD2. Germline V gene lookup returns CDR1 KGHSH and CDR2 LQKENI. The CDR3 totals 15 residues. The V and J ends lost 3 bases and 4 bases, in that order; junction bases with no gene match: 4. Written as DNA, the CDR3 is TGTGCCAGCTCACCTAGCGGGGGGCGGGCAGATACGCAGTATTTT. This gives the protein CASSPSGGRADTQYF. Filled out from reference TRBV18 and TRBJ2-3, the complete variable domain reads NAGVMQNPRHLVRRRGQEARLRCSPMKGHSHVYWYRQLPEEGLKFMVYLQKENIIDESGMPKERFSAEFPKEGPSILRIQQVVRGDSAAYFCASSPSGGRADTQYFGPGTRLTVL.

The V call is TRBV7-2, the J call TRBJ1-1, with 7 bases aligning to TRBD1. V shed 4 bases and J 3 bases; nucleotides not matched to a gene: 8. The CDR3 has 15 residues. Germline V gene data show CDR1 as SGHTA and CDR2 as FQGNSA. The CDR3 loop is CASSSTGQGDTEAFF. The DNA of the CDR3 is TGTGCCAGCAGCTCTACAGGGCAGGGGGACACTGAAGCTTTCTTT.

The chain has TRBV10-3 and TRBJ2-3; possible D gene TRBD1, 5 bases. CDR3 length: 15 residues. Trimming removed 7 bases from V and 0 bases from J, with 14 bases in between. Germline CDR1 and CDR2: ENHRY and SYGVKD. In DNA form, the CDR3 reads TGTGCCATCAACAAAGGGGTAGGAAGCACAGATACGCAGTATTTT. This translates into CAINKGVGSTDTQYF.

The V and J genes are TRBV7-6 and TRBJ2-2; the D gene is possibly TRBD1 (6 bases). Germline CDR1 and CDR2: SGHVS and FNYEAQ. V was shortened by 4 bases and J by 4 bases, with 10 bases between the two germline ends. This CDR3 comprises 14 residues. Written as DNA, the CDR3 is TGTGCCAGCAGCTATACAGGGTTCACCGGGGAGCTGTTTTTT. It encodes CASSYTGFTGELFF.

J is TRBJ2-7 and V is TRBV5-1, with D possibly being TRBD1 (5 bases). The germline V gene encodes CDR1 SGHRS and CDR2 YFSETQ. The CDR3 loop spans 14 amino acids. Trimming left V 4 bases short and J 0 bases short, with 11 bases between. The CDR3 sequence is CASSPDTGSYEQYF. The CDR3 DNA follows: TGCGCCAGCAGCCCGGACACTGGCTCCTACGAGCAGTACTTC. Combining the CDR3 with reference TRBV5-1 and TRBJ2-7 gives the whole variable domain KAGVTQTPRYLIKTRGQQVTLSCSPISGHRSVSWYQQTPGQGLQFLFEYFSETQRNKGNFPGRFSGRQFSNSRSEMNVSTLELGDSALYLCASSPDTGSYEQYFGPGTRLTVT.

The chain uses TRBV2 and TRBJ2-1; D not resolved. The germline V and J ends were trimmed by 6 bases and 0 bases, with 6 bases remaining between them. Germline V gene lookup returns CDR1 SNHLY and CDR2 FYNNEI. The CDR3 totals 13 residues. The CDR3 is CASRTSSYNEQFF. CDR3 nucleotides: TGTGCCAGCAGGACTTCCTCCTACAATGAGCAGTTCTTC.

The chain has TRBV27 and TRBJ2-1; D call uncertain. Trimming removed 0 bases from V and 0 bases from J, with 12 bases in between. This CDR3 comprises 17 residues. Germline loops: CDR1 MNHEY, CDR2 SMNVEV (reference sequence). Here the CDR3 DNA reads TGTGCCAGCAGTTTATCTCGAACAGTATTCTCCTACAATGAGCAGTTCTTC. Its translation: CASSLSRTVFSYNEQFF.

The V call is TRBV18, the J call TRBJ1-2; 7 bases line up with TRBD1. The CDR3 is made up of 15 amino acids. Losses at the gene ends were 4 bases for V and 4 bases for J; bases not matched to a gene: 9. From germline, CDR1 is KGHSH and CDR2 LQKENI. The DNA of the CDR3 is TGTGCCAGCTCACTTTCCGGACAGGAGCCCTATGGCTACACCTTC. Translation gives CASSLSGQEPYGYTF.

The genes are TRBV27 and TRBJ1-3; possibly TRBD1 for D (5 bases). This CDR3 region has 13 residues. In germline, CDR1 is MNHEY, CDR2 SMNVEV (reference sequence). V shed 6 bases and J shed 4 bases, with 10 bases lying between them. CDR3 residues: CASSLGAGNTIYF. In DNA form, the CDR3 reads TGTGCCAGCAGCCTAGGGGCAGGAAACACCATATATTTT.

The chain links TRBV7-3 to TRBJ2-2, with D tentatively TRBD2 (7 bases). This CDR3 contains 16 residues. Trimming took off 1 base at V and 6 bases at J, with 15 bases between the two ends. CDR1 and CDR2 (germline): SGHTA, FQGTGA. The CDR3 coding sequence is TGTGCCAGCAGCTTAAGGGGAGGGGGAGCCCCCGGGGAGCTGTTTTTT. As protein: CASSLRGGGAPGELFF.

The CDR3 DNA sequence: TGTGCCAGCTCACCAGGAGGGGACACTGAAGCTTTCTTT. It translates to CASSPGGDTEAFF. The J gene is TRBJ1-1, the V gene TRBV18, with D perhaps TRBD1 (5 bases). Germline-derived CDR1 and CDR2 are KGHSH and LQKENI. The length of the CDR3 is 13 residues. Trimming pared 2 bases from V and 3 bases from J, leaving 7 bases between.

A remark on this clone: One end of the junction is discordant with germline, which a read error may explain. This rearrangement joins TRBV7-7 to TRBJ2-3; 10 positions agree with TRBD2. The germline CDR1 and CDR2 sequences are SSHAT and FNYEAQ (reference sequence). CDR3 size: 15 residues. The CDR3 region has the DNA TGTGCTAGCAGCCGAGGAGCGGGGGGGACTGATACGCAGTATTTT. The encoded protein is CASSRGAGGTDTQYF.

The chain employs TRBV11-3 and TRBJ1-1; D not resolved. V was cut by 4 bases and J by 6 bases, with 12 bases left in between. The CDR3 extends over 13 amino acids. The germline CDR1 and CDR2 sequences are SGHNT and YENEEA. The CDR3 here is CASSYGVFAEAFF. The CDR3 DNA follows: TGTGCCAGCAGCTACGGGGTTTTTGCTGAAGCTTTCTTT.

The chain links TRBV2 to TRBJ2-1; the D is unclear. The length of the CDR3 is 14 residues. Germline CDR1 is SNHLY and CDR2 is FYNNEI. The germline V and J ends were trimmed by 3 bases and 5 bases, with 11 bases remaining between them. CDR3 nucleotides: TGTGCCAGCAGTGATCGGAGCAGTAACAATGAGCAGTTCTTC. Its protein product is CASSDRSSNNEQFF.